Following are 18 T cell receptor beta chains from one sample sequenced in a study of naive and memory T cell subsets. An equimolar mix of two oligonucleotides served as the beta constant-region primer for TRBC1 and TRBC2. TCRdb independently ran MiXCR on the UMI-ligation and nested PCR reads; one entry per CDR3 protein. Here the sample spans about 85,000 distinct CDR3 sequences, roughly 14% being singletons. The sequenced material came from central memory CD4+ T cells from blood. These receptors all come from a human donor in good health.

The chain recombines TRBV6-6 with TRBJ1-5; the match to TRBD1 covers 7 bases. Germline V lookup: CDR1 MNHNY, CDR2 SVGAGI (reference sequence). J was trimmed by 7 bases and V by 4 bases; bases with no gene match: 10. The CDR3 contains 15 residues. DNA of the CDR3: TGTGCCAGCAGTTCCCGACAGGGCTTGATACAGCCCCAGCATTTT. This codes for CASSSRQGLIQPQHF.

This chain connects TRBV18 to TRBJ2-1; the match to TRBD2 covers 7 bases. CDR1 is KGHSH and CDR2 is LQKENI in the germline V gene. The CDR3 has 17 residues. V trimming: 1 base; J trimming: 8 bases; junction bases outside the gene matches: 14. CDR3: CASSPQSGSSGPHEQFF. CDR3 DNA sequence: TGTGCCAGCTCACCACAGTCGGGGTCTAGCGGACCCCATGAGCAGTTCTTC.

V is TRBV29-1 and J is TRBJ2-1, with D uncertain. Trimming left V 3 bases short and J 9 bases short, with 15 bases between. The length of the CDR3 is 13 residues. CDR1 SQVTM and CDR2 ANQGSEA come from the germline V gene. The CDR3 protein is CSVDAPGAGEQFF. For the CDR3, the DNA is TGCAGCGTTGATGCTCCAGGAGCCGGTGAGCAGTTCTTC.

In its sample, this clonotype was seen many times. J is TRBJ2-5 and V is TRBV7-9; TRBD2 aligns across 13 bases. This CDR3 is 16 amino acids long. Germline CDR1 is SEHNR and CDR2 is FQNEAQ (reference sequence). Trimming at V came to 4 bases and at J to 4 bases, leaving 6 bases not matched to a gene. The CDR3: CASSSRGLAGLETQYF. The CDR3 nucleotides are TGTGCCAGCAGCTCACGGGGACTAGCGGGATTAGAGACCCAGTACTTC. The full variable domain, with the rest looked up from reference TRBV7-9 and TRBJ2-5, is DTGVSQNPRHKITKRGQNVTFRCDPISEHNRLYWYRQTLGQGPEFLTYFQNEAQLEKSRLLSDRFSAERPKGSFSTLEIQRTEQGDSAMYLCASSSRGLAGLETQYFGPGTRLLVL.

CDR3 in DNA: TGTGCCAGCAGCACTACACAGAACACTGAAGCTTTCTTT. This translates into CASSTTQNTEAFF. The chain has TRBV28 and TRBJ1-1, with no clear D. The CDR3 length is 13 residues. V was clipped by 6 bases and J by 1 base, with 9 bases between them. The germline gives CDR1 MDHEN, CDR2 SYDVKM.

This clonotype was counted only a few times. The V gene is TRBV23-1, the J gene TRBJ2-3; 10 bases map to TRBD2. TRBV23-1 is assigned to the ORF class and has an uncertain function. The CDR3 runs 16 residues. V shed 4 bases, J shed 4 bases, and the junction held 8 bases outside the gene matches. The CDR3 here is CASSPGLAEPPDTQYF. CDR3 nucleotides: TGCGCCAGCAGTCCAGGACTAGCGGAGCCCCCAGATACGCAGTATTTT.

In this sample, this clonotype turned up many times. J is TRBJ2-2 and V is TRBV28; TRBD2 aligns across 13 bases. Germline-derived CDR1 and CDR2 are MDHEN and SYDVKM. Losses at the gene ends were 6 bases for V and 10 bases for J; bases not matched to a gene: 11. The CDR3 sequence is 16 residues long. The chain's CDR3 is CASSLSGTSGIMELFF. CDR3 sequence (DNA): TGTGCCAGCAGCTTGAGCGGGACTAGCGGGATCATGGAGCTGTTTTTT.

This clonotype was seen a few times. The V gene is TRBV19, the J gene TRBJ2-5; 9 bases map to TRBD1. CDR1 and CDR2 from the germline V gene are LNHDA and SQIVND (reference sequence). The length of the CDR3 is 14 residues. J gave up 5 bases and V 7 bases, and 8 bases lay outside the gene matches. The chain's CDR3 is CASTETGGSETQYF. Here the CDR3 DNA reads TGTGCCAGTACCGAGACAGGGGGTTCGGAGACCCAGTACTTC. Variable domain in full (rest from reference TRBV19 and TRBJ2-5): DGGITQSPKYLFRKEGQNVTLSCEQNLNHDAMYWYRQDPGQGLRLIYYSQIVNDFQKGDIAEGYSVSREKKESFPLTVTSAQKNPTAFYLCASTETGGSETQYFGPGTRLLVL.

This clonotype was observed a handful of times. The chain joins TRBV7-3 to TRBJ2-3; D might be TRBD1 (6 bases). This CDR3 spans 13 amino acids. Germline V gives CDR1 SGHTA, CDR2 FQGTGA. V was trimmed by 3 bases and J by 8 bases, leaving 12 bases between them. In DNA form, the CDR3 reads TGTGCCAGCAGCTTCATTGGACAGAGTACGCAGTATTTT. This translates into CASSFIGQSTQYF.

V and J are TRBV3-1 and TRBJ1-2; D is perhaps TRBD1 (5 bases). The CDR3 sequence is 14 residues long. V dropped 1 base and J dropped 3 bases, with 9 bases sitting between them. From germline, CDR1 is LGHDT and CDR2 YNNKEL (reference sequence). DNA for the CDR3: TGTGCCAGCAGCCAAGGGGGCTTGGACTATGGCTACACCTTC. Translating it yields CASSQGGLDYGYTF.

This chain joins TRBV19 and TRBJ2-2; D perhaps matches TRBD1 (5 bases). The CDR3 sequence is 13 residues long. CDR1 is LNHDA and CDR2 is SQIVND in the germline V gene (reference sequence). V was cut by 3 bases and J by 7 bases, with 9 bases left in between. For the CDR3, the DNA is TGTGCCAGTAGTATCGGAAGGGGCGGGGAGCTGTTTTTT. It specifies CASSIGRGGELFF.

This clonotype came up many times. The chain employs TRBV7-2 and TRBJ1-2; TRBD1 is a possible D gene (5 bases). The CDR3 runs to 14 residues. The germline V gene encodes CDR1 SGHTA and CDR2 FQGNSA. V lost 5 bases and J 7 bases, leaving 17 bases between the germline ends. In nucleotides, the CDR3 is TGTGCCAGCAGCCGCCCCGAGGGGTCTGGTGGCTACACCTTC. Protein sequence: CASSRPEGSGGYTF.

V usage is TRBV10-3 and J usage is TRBJ2-7, with D possibly TRBD2 on 6 matching bases. V shed 0 bases and J shed 5 bases, with 14 bases lying between them. This CDR3 comprises 15 residues. Per the germline V gene, CDR1 is ENHRY and CDR2 is SYGVKD. This CDR3 is CAISESGLPQNEQYF. The CDR3 DNA follows: TGTGCCATCAGTGAGTCGGGACTCCCCCAGAACGAGCAGTACTTC.

In this sample, this clonotype turned up many times. This rearrangement joins TRBV29-1 to TRBJ1-5; 7 bases are shared with TRBD1. The germline V gene has CDR1 SQVTM and CDR2 ANQGSEA. With 4 bases clipped from V and 3 bases from J, the junction kept 9 bases outside the gene matches. The CDR3 is 15 amino acids. CDR3 region: CSVVTTGSNNQPQHF. The CDR3 DNA sequence: TGCAGCGTTGTTACGACAGGGTCAAACAATCAGCCCCAGCATTTT.

At least ten counts were recorded for this clonotype. The J gene is TRBJ2-2, the V gene TRBV20-1; TRBD1 matches at 9 bases. Trimming removed 3 bases from V and 2 bases from J; junction bases left unmatched: 4. This CDR3 is built from 15 residues. Germline assignment: CDR1 DFQATT and CDR2 SNEGSKA (reference sequence). DNA of the CDR3: TGCAGTGCTAGCAAGGGACAGGGTAACACCGGGGAGCTGTTTTTT. Amino acids: CSASKGQGNTGELFF.

CDR3 DNA sequence: TGTGCCAGCAGCCCCCGACAGTACGGGGAAGCTTTCTTT. This encodes CASSPRQYGEAFF. The V call is TRBV14, the J call TRBJ1-1; D is possibly TRBD1 (5 bases). CDR3 size: 13 residues. The germline gives CDR1 SGHDN, CDR2 FVKESK. V gave up 4 bases and J gave up 8 bases, with 14 bases separating them.

The sample holds a few counts of this clonotype. The chain has TRBV6-6 and TRBJ1-2; possible D gene TRBD1, 5 bases. The CDR3 sequence is 13 residues long. Germline lookup yields CDR1 MNHNY and CDR2 SVGAGI (reference sequence). V lost 5 bases, J lost 4 bases, and 11 bases lay in between. The CDR3 DNA reads as TGTGCCAGCAGTCGAGCGACAGCCTATGGCTACACCTTC. Its translation is CASSRATAYGYTF.

This clonotype has just a few counts. The CDR3 DNA reads TGTGCCAGCAGCTTCTCGCGCGGTGAGCAGTTCTTC. It yields the protein CASSFSRGEQFF. The chain links TRBV7-8 to TRBJ2-1, with D hard to call. The CDR3 runs to 12 residues. V lost 3 bases and J lost 9, with 9 bases in between. The germline CDR1 and CDR2 sequences are SGHVS and FQNEAQ.